A single sample is the source of the 7 T cell receptor beta chains below, sequenced in a study of a mutant IDH1 vaccine in newly diagnosed glioma. Indicated time point: week 47, end of study. Vaccinated patients received 300 ug of mutant IDH1 20-mer peptide per dose, with topical imiquimod. Their specific antigens are unknown. Assay: immunoSEQ multiplex PCR; the TCRdb copy retains only in-frame clones and omits some. The data hold about 84,000 clones, with about 81% observed a single time. This specimen was PBMCs, taken from a glioma patient whose treatment included an IDH1 peptide vaccine. The receptor source for this set is a man in his forties with glioma.

This clone has more than one count but fewer than ten. V and J are TRBV19 and TRBJ2-2, with 9 nucleotides matching TRBD1. The V segment lost 3 bases and the J segment 6 bases; nucleotides outside the gene matches: 8. CDR3 length: 16 amino acids. The germline V gene has CDR1 LNHDA and CDR2 SQIVND (reference sequence). In DNA, the CDR3 is TGTGCCAGTAGTATTGGGACAGGGTTACTGTCCGGGGAGCTGTTTTTT. Its protein product is CASSIGTGLLSGELFF. Full variable domain (rest looked up from reference TRBV19 and TRBJ2-2): DGGITQSPKYLFRKEGQNVTLSCEQNLNHDAMYWYRQDPGQGLRLIYYSQIVNDFQKGDIAEGYSVSREKKESFPLTVTSAQKNPTAFYLCASSIGTGLLSGELFFGEGSRLTVL.

This clone was observed a single time. The chain links TRBV4-1 to TRBJ2-1; D perhaps matches TRBD2 (5 bases). V lost 3 bases, J lost 10 bases, and 10 bases lay in between. Per the germline V gene, CDR1 is MGHRA and CDR2 is YSYEKL. The length of the CDR3 is 12 residues. The CDR3, as DNA: TGCGCCAGCAGCCACCGGGAAGGCGAGCAGTTCTTC. It codes for CASSHREGEQFF.

This clone came up a few times. The V and J genes are TRBV29-1 and TRBJ1-1; D is ambiguous. The CDR3 is 12 amino acids. Germline loops: CDR1 SQVTM, CDR2 ANQGSEA. V was shortened by 4 bases and J by 1 base, with 7 bases between the two germline ends. CDR3 nucleotide sequence: TGCAGCGTTGTTCTCCCGAACACTGAAGCTTTCTTT. Amino acid sequence: CSVVLPNTEAFF.

Points on this clone: The junction does not match germline at one end; this may be a read error. Other DNA sequences in the same sample also yield this CDR3. The genes are TRBV5-4 and TRBJ1-5; no definite D call. Per germline, CDR1 SGHNT and CDR2 YYREEE (reference sequence). There are 15 residues in the CDR3. The CDR3 is CASSVGGGGNQPQHF. CDR3 nucleotide sequence: TGTGCCAGCAGCGTAGGAGGCGGTGGCAATCAGCCCCAGCACTTT.

This clone was seen once. The rearrangement links TRBV7-9 to TRBJ2-1; D remains ambiguous. There are 14 residues in the CDR3. Looked up from germline, CDR1 is SEHNR and CDR2 is FQNEAQ (reference sequence). Trimming removed 1 base at V and 8 bases at J, with 12 bases between. In DNA, the CDR3 is TGTGCCAGCAGCTTAGGCTCAGTAGGCGATGAGCAGTTCTTC. It codes for CASSLGSVGDEQFF.

The chain carries TRBV7-9 and TRBJ1-2; D is unclear. Germline lookup yields CDR1 SEHNR and CDR2 FQNEAQ (reference sequence). Trimming took off 1 base at V and 8 bases at J, with 8 bases between the two ends. There are 12 residues in the CDR3. Written as DNA, the CDR3 is TGTGCCAGCAGCTTAGGTGTACGGGGCTACACCTTC. Residues: CASSLGVRGYTF.

The chain couples TRBV28 to TRBJ1-5, with 7 bases aligning to TRBD1. Germline loops: CDR1 MDHEN, CDR2 SYDVKM. The CDR3 covers 15 residues. Trimming cost V 6 bases and J 4 bases; bases outside gene matches: 9. CDR3 coding DNA: TGTGCCAGCAGGTCGACAGGGATCGGGAATCAGCCCCAGCATTTT. Translated: CASRSTGIGNQPQHF.